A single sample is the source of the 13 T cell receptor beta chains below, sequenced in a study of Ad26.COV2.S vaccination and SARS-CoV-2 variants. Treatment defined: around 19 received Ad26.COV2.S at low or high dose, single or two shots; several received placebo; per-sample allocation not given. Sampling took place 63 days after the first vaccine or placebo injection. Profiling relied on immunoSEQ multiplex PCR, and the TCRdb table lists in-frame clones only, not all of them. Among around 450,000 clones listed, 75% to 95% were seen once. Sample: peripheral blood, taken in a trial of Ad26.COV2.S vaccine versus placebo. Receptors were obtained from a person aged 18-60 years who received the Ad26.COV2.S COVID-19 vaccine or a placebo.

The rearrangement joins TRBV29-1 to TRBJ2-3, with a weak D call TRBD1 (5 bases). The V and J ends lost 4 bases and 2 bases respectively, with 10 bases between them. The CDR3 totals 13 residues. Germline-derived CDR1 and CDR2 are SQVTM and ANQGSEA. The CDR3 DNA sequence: TGCAGCGTTGCAGGGAAGATCACAGATACGCAGTATTTT. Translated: CSVAGKITDTQYF.

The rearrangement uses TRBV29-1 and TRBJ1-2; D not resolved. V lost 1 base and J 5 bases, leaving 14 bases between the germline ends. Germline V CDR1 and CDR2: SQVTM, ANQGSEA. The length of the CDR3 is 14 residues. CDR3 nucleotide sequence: TGCAGCGTTGAAGTCCCACCCGGTGGGTATGGCTACACCTTC. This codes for CSVEVPPGGYGYTF.

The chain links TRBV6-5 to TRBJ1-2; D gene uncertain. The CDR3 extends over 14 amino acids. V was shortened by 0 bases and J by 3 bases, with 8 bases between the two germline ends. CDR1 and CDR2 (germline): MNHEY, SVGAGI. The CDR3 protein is CASSYSSRDYGYTF. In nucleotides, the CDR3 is TGTGCCAGCAGTTACTCTTCACGGGACTATGGCTACACCTTC.

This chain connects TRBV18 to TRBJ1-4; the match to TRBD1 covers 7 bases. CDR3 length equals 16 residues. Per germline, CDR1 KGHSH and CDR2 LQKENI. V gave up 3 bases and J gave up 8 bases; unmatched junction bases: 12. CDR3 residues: CASSPYNSGTVEKLFF. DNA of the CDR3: TGTGCCAGCTCACCTTACAACTCCGGGACAGTGGAAAAACTGTTTTTT. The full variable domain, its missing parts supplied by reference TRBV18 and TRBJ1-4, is NAGVMQNPRHLVRRRGQEARLRCSPMKGHSHVYWYRQLPEEGLKFMVYLQKENIIDESGMPKERFSAEFPKEGPSILRIQQVVRGDSAAYFCASSPYNSGTVEKLFFGSGTQLSVL.

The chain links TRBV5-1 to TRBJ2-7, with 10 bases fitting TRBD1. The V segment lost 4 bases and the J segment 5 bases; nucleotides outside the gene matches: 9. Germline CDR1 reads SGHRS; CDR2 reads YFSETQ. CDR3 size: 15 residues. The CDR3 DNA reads TGCGCCAGCAGCCTCTGGACAGGGGGGGTTGACGAGCAGTACTTC. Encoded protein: CASSLWTGGVDEQYF.

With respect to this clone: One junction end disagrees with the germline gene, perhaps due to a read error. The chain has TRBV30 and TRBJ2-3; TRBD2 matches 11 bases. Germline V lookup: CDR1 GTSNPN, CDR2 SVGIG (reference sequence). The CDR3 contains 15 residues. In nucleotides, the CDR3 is TGTGCCTCCGCTCTCGGGACTAGCGGCACGGATACGCAGTATTTT. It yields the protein CASALGTSGTDTQYF.

CDR3 sequence (DNA): TGTGCCTGGAATTGGGACCCTCCGGCTAGCGGGATGTATGAGCAGTTCTTC. Protein product: CAWNWDPPASGMYEQFF. V usage is TRBV30 and J usage is TRBJ2-1; 9 bases match TRBD2. V lost 4 bases to trimming and J lost 8 bases; unmatched junction nucleotides: 18. The length of the CDR3 is 17 residues. Per germline, CDR1 GTSNPN and CDR2 SVGIG (reference sequence).

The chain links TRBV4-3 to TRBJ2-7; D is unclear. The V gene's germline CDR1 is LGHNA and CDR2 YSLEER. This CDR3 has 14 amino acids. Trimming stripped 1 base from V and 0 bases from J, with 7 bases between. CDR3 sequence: CASSQADSSYEQYF. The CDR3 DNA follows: TGCGCCAGCAGCCAAGCCGATAGCTCCTACGAGCAGTACTTC.

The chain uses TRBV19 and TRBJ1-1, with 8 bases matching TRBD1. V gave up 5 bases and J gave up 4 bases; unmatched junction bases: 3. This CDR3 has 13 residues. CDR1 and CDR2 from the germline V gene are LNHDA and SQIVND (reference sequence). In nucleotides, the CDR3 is TGTGCCAGTAGTCTGGACAGGGCCACTGAAGCTTTCTTT. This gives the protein CASSLDRATEAFF.

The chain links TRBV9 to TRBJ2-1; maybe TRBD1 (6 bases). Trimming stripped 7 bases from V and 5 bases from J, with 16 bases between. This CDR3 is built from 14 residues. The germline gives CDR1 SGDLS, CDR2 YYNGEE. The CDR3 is CASSVRGVDNEQFF. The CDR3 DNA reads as TGTGCCAGCTCTGTCAGGGGCGTAGACAATGAGCAGTTCTTC.

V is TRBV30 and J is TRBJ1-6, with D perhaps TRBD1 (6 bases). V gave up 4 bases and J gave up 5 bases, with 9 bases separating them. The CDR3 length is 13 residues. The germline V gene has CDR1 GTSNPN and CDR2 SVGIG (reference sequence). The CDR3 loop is CAWTRTDNSPLHF. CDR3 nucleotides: TGTGCCTGGACGAGGACAGATAATTCACCCCTCCACTTT. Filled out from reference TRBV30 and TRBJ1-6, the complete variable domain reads SQTIHQWPATLVQPVGSPLSLECTVEGTSNPNLYWYRQAAGRGLQLLFYSVGIGQISSEVPQNLSASRPQDRQFILSSKKLLLSDSGFYLCAWTRTDNSPLHFGNGTRLTVT.

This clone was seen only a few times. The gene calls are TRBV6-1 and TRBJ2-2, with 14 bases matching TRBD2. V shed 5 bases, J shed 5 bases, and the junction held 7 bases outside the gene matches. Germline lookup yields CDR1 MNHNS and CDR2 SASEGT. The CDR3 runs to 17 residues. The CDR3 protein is CASSKGLAGGSTGELFF. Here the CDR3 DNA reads TGTGCCAGCAGTAAAGGACTAGCGGGAGGCTCAACCGGGGAGCTGTTTTTT.

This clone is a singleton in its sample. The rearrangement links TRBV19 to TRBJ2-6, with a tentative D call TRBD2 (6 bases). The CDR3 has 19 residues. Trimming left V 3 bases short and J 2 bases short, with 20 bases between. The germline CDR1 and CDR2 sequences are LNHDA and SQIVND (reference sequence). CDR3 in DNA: TGTGCCAGTAGTATCCGGGAGACACACCATTTACCTGGGGCCAACGTCCTGACTTTC. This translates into CASSIRETHHLPGANVLTF.